The rows below give T cell receptor beta chains drawn from one sample of a study of early T cells in non-severe SARS-CoV-2 infection. TCRdb re-analysed the 5' RACE reads in MiXCR, keeping a single row per CDR3 protein. The table lists 29,000 or so distinct CDR3 sequences, about 10% of them singletons. The material sequenced was whole blood. These receptor sequences come from an adult who was a healthcare worker with PCR-confirmed SARS-CoV-2 infection or an uninfected control (not recorded which). Both conserved end residues are part of each CDR3. Fields, in order: V gene, clone size, D gene, J gene, CDR3 protein, CDR3 DNA. D genes are given only for firm matches. Clone size, where shown, is once, few, many, or a class for clones that have expanded.

>TRBV5-1|many|TRBD2|TRBJ2-3
CASSYSVTFGGGTDTQYF
TGCGCCAGCAGCTACTCCGTCACTTTTGGCGGGGGAACAGATACGCAGTATTTT
>TRBV12-3/TRBV12-4|-|-|TRBJ2-7
CASRSAGYGEQYF
TGTGCCAGCAGAAGCGCGGGTTACGGCGAGCAGTACTTC
>TRBV3-1|-|TRBD2|TRBJ2-5
CASSLIGTSGKETQYF
TGTGCCAGCAGCCTAATTGGGACTAGCGGGAAAGAGACCCAGTACTTC
>TRBV10-2|many|TRBD1|TRBJ1-5
CASSDMTGIQPQHF
TGCGCCAGCAGTGACATGACAGGGATTCAGCCCCAGCATTTT
>TRBV6-2/TRBV6-3|-|TRBD1|TRBJ1-1
CASSYVKGGLDTEAFF
TGTGCCAGCAGTTACGTTAAAGGGGGCTTGGACACTGAAGCTTTCTTT
>TRBV3-1|many|-|TRBJ1-1
CASSLTSVTEAFF
TGTGCCAGCAGCCTTACCAGCGTCACTGAAGCTTTCTTT
>TRBV5-1|many|TRBD2|TRBJ2-3
CASSFEGGGTDTQYF
TGCGCCAGCAGCTTCGAGGGAGGGGGCACAGATACGCAGTATTTT
>TRBV12-3/TRBV12-4|-|-|TRBJ1-6
CASSPDRTNSPLHF
TGTGCCAGCAGTCCCGACAGGACTAATTCACCCCTCCACTTT
>TRBV20-1|few|-|TRBJ2-3
CSPARGGRQDTQYF
TGCAGTCCAGCACGGGGCGGACGGCAAGATACGCAGTATTTT
>TRBV7-9|many|-|TRBJ2-1
CASSLTNEQFF
TGTGCCAGCAGCTTAACCAATGAGCAGTTCTTC
>TRBV7-8|few|-|TRBJ2-3
CASSLQGGGASTDTQYF
TGTGCCAGCAGCTTACAGGGGGGCGGGGCTAGCACAGATACGCAGTATTTT
>TRBV12-3/TRBV12-4|many|TRBD2|TRBJ2-7
CASSWGPTSVSYEQYF
TGTGCCAGCAGTTGGGGACCAACTAGCGTCTCCTACGAGCAGTACTTC
>TRBV5-4|many|TRBD1|TRBJ2-3
CASSLWTGDLSTDTQYF
TGTGCCAGCAGCTTGTGGACAGGGGATTTGTCTACAGATACGCAGTATTTT
>TRBV24-1|many|TRBD2|TRBJ2-1
CATSDLGTSGYNEQFF
TGTGCCACCAGTGATTTGGGGACTAGCGGTTACAATGAGCAGTTCTTC
>TRBV9|many|-|TRBJ2-1
CASGLHPTIEQFF
TGTGCCAGCGGGCTCCACCCTACAATTGAGCAGTTCTTC
>TRBV14|-|TRBD1|TRBJ1-5
CASSLTGDRGNQPQHF
TGTGCCAGCAGCCTGACTGGGGACAGGGGCAATCAGCCCCAGCATTTT
>TRBV15|-|TRBD2|TRBJ2-3
CATSRGGSGGGPDTQYF
TGTGCCACCAGCAGAGGTGGTAGCGGGGGAGGCCCAGATACGCAGTATTTT
>TRBV12-5|many|-|TRBJ2-6
CASGLGDSGANVLTF
TGTGCTAGTGGTTTGGGAGACTCTGGGGCCAACGTCCTGACTTTC
>TRBV20-1|many|TRBD2|TRBJ2-1
CSAEIGGGISYNEQFF
TGCAGTGCGGAGATTGGGGGAGGGATTTCCTACAATGAGCAGTTCTTC
>TRBV7-6|many|-|TRBJ2-5
CASSLAILQETQYF
TGTGCCAGCAGCTTGGCGATTCTCCAAGAGACCCAGTACTTC
>TRBV29-1|many|-|TRBJ2-7
CSVGTDEQYF
TGCAGCGTTGGGACAGACGAGCAGTACTTC
>TRBV4-3|-|-|TRBJ1-2
CASSQGPGDYYGYTF
TGCGCCAGCAGCCAAGGGCCCGGGGATTACTATGGCTACACCTTC
>TRBV6-2/TRBV6-3|many|-|TRBJ2-5
CASSLRRLATKGETQYF
TGTGCCAGCAGTCTCAGACGCCTAGCGACAAAGGGAGAGACCCAGTACTTC
>TRBV11-2|-|-|TRBJ2-2
CASSPTGRNTGELFF
TGTGCCAGCAGCCCCACAGGGAGGAACACCGGGGAGCTGTTTTTT
>TRBV6-5|many|TRBD1|TRBJ2-7
CASGQGYLNEQYF
TGTGCCAGCGGACAGGGATATTTGAACGAGCAGTACTTC
>TRBV4-3|many|TRBD2|TRBJ2-1
CASSQGLAVSQFF
TGCGCCAGCAGCCAAGGACTAGCGGTATCGCAGTTCTTC
>TRBV6-2/TRBV6-3|many|-|TRBJ2-6
CASSTPGMIWANVLTF
TGTGCCAGCAGTACCCCAGGAATGATCTGGGCCAACGTCCTGACTTTC
>TRBV29-1|many|-|TRBJ2-7
CSVGTQHSYEQYF
TGCAGCGTTGGGACACAACACTCCTACGAGCAGTACTTC
>TRBV4-1|many|TRBD2|TRBJ2-7
CASSQGRGVYEQYF
TGCGCCAGCAGCCAAGGCCGGGGGGTCTACGAGCAGTACTTC
>TRBV20-1|many|-|TRBJ1-2
CSASGGDYGYTF
TGCAGTGCTAGTGGGGGTGACTATGGCTACACCTTC
>TRBV12-5|-|-|TRBJ2-5
CASGDRYQETQYF
TGTGCTAGTGGCGACAGGTACCAAGAGACCCAGTACTTC
>TRBV11-2|many|-|TRBJ1-6
CASSPRKGQKSPLHF
TGTGCCAGCAGCCCCCGGAAGGGCCAGAAGTCACCCCTCCACTTT
>TRBV19|many|TRBD1|TRBJ2-6
CASTLDRAGGANVLTF
TGTGCCAGTACCCTAGACAGGGCGGGCGGGGCCAACGTCCTGACTTTC